Sequencing of this T cell receptor beta chain was carried out in a study of T cell responses to AZD1222 COVID-19 vaccine. Looked up from germline, CDR1 is MDHEN and CDR2 is SYDVKM. V gave up 4 bases and J gave up 1 base, with 16 bases separating them. CDR3 length: 16 amino acids. Clones were read by immunoSEQ multiplex PCR, and TCRdb kept only the in-frame ones, dropping some. This sample has more than 150,000 clones, with 90% to 95% found just once. The chain recombines TRBV28 with TRBJ1-1; D is possibly TRBD1 (6 bases). Sequenced here: peripheral blood, sampled 28 days after the second AZD1222 dose. This receptor was obtained from an adult who received the AZD1222 COVID-19 vaccine. The CDR3 DNA is TGTGCCAGCAGTTACCTCTCGACAGGAAGGAACACTGAAGCTTTCTTT. Encoded protein: CASSYLSTGRNTEAFF.